One sample yielded the 6 T cell receptor beta chains listed below, sequenced in a study of metastatic and nonmetastatic thyroid tumors. TCRdb reprocessed the PCR reads via MiXCR. Here the sample spans more than 40,000 clones, less than 5% being singletons. Thyroid surgery took place with no prior treatment in any patient. The sequenced material came from blood. The receptors come from a female donor with papillary thyroid cancer or a benign thyroid nodule (not recorded which). Some clones in this sample may be carry-over from other donors' samples.

This clone was counted at least ten times. The chain has TRBV5-1 and TRBJ2-3; D possibly corresponds to TRBD1 (6 bases). The V gene's germline CDR1 is SGHRS and CDR2 YFSETQ. This CDR3 has 16 residues. The V end was cut by 0 bases, the J end by 4 bases, with 15 bases between. The CDR3 region has the DNA TGCGCCAGCAGCTTGGGCCCCCTTAACAGGGCAGATACGCAGTATTTT. Encoded protein: CASSLGPLNRADTQYF.

This clone showed up just a few times. The V call is TRBV6-1, the J call TRBJ1-6; D is ambiguous. V lost 6 bases, J lost 2 bases, and 14 bases lay in between. This CDR3 spans 16 amino acids. Germline assignment: CDR1 MNHNS and CDR2 SASEGT. Here the CDR3 DNA reads TGTGCCAGCAGAACGGACGGTTTCGCCTATAATTCACCCCTCCACTTT. This sequence encodes CASRTDGFAYNSPLHF.

This sequence joins TRBV6-5 and TRBJ1-1; D gene uncertain. The CDR3 sequence is 13 residues long. Trimming removed 0 bases at V and 6 bases at J, with 8 bases between. Germline V gene lookup returns CDR1 MNHEY and CDR2 SVGAGI. The CDR3 loop reads CASSYSPWSEAFF. CDR3 nucleotides: TGTGCCAGCAGTTACTCCCCCTGGTCTGAAGCTTTCTTT.

The table lists this clone with many counts. V gene TRBV9 combines with J gene TRBJ2-7, with D unclear. The CDR3 runs 15 residues. Germline CDR1 SGDLS, CDR2 YYNGEE. The V gene lost 3 bases and the J gene lost 5 bases, with 18 bases spanning the gap. The CDR3 protein is CASSASVSPENEQYF. CDR3 bases: TGTGCCAGCAGCGCAAGCGTTTCCCCAGAAAACGAGCAGTACTTC. The whole variable domain, remainder taken from reference TRBV9 and TRBJ2-7, is DSGVTQTPKHLITATGQRVTLRCSPRSGDLSVYWYQQSLDQGLQFLIQYYNGEERAKGNILERFSAQQFPDLHSELNLSSLELGDSALYFCASSASVSPENEQYFGPGTRLTVT.

In this sample, this clone turned up a few times. V usage is TRBV2 and J usage is TRBJ2-2, with TRBD1 matching 8 bases. The germline V gene has CDR1 SNHLY and CDR2 FYNNEI. V was pared by 2 bases and J by 5 bases, with 13 bases of the junction left unmatched. CDR3 length: 18 residues. The CDR3 loop is CASSEFPAGQGPTGELFF. The CDR3 coding sequence is TGTGCCAGCAGTGAATTTCCGGCCGGACAGGGCCCGACCGGGGAGCTGTTTTTT.

This clone was seen ten or more times. The sample carries other DNA sequences with the same CDR3. The chain uses TRBV13 and TRBJ2-4; no definite D call. Trimming shortened V by 5 bases and J by 1 base, and 15 bases separated the two germline ends. The length of the CDR3 is 16 residues. Germline assignment: CDR1 PRHDT and CDR2 FYEKMQ (reference sequence). The CDR3 DNA is TGTGCCAGCAGCCCAGGACGGATCGGGGCCAAAAACATTCAGTACTTC. The encoded protein is CASSPGRIGAKNIQYF.